These 19 T cell receptor beta chains came from one sample sequenced in a study of identical twins. In TCRdb, the 5' RACE reads were re-called with MiXCR into one record per CDR3 protein. The sample contains roughly 250,000 distinct CDR3 sequences, 11% to 15% of which appear only once. Material for sequencing was memory (CD45RO+) T cells sorted from blood. Every receptor here comes from a young woman in good health.

This clonotype was detected a few times. The rearrangement uses TRBV20-1 and TRBJ2-7; TRBD1 or TRBD2 may be the D gene (5 bases each). CDR3 length: 15 amino acids. From germline, CDR1 is DFQATT and CDR2 SNEGSKA (reference sequence). CDR3 protein: CSAPRRTPSSYEQYF. DNA of the CDR3: TGCAGCGCCCCCCGGAGGACACCGAGCTCCTACGAGCAGTACTTC.

This clonotype was seen more than once but under ten times. V and J are TRBV12-5 and TRBJ2-5, with a tentative D call TRBD2 (5 bases). V gave up 4 bases and J gave up 3 bases, with 15 bases separating them. There are 15 residues in the CDR3. Germline V lookup: CDR1 LGHNT, CDR2 FRNRAP. CDR3 loop: CASGSWTGNKETQYF. For the CDR3, the DNA is TGTGCTAGTGGTTCCTGGACGGGAAATAAAGAGACCCAGTACTTC.

This clonotype has just a few counts. The chain couples TRBV5-1 to TRBJ2-1; tentative D call: TRBD2 (5 bases). V was cut by 3 bases and J by 6 bases, with 10 bases left in between. The CDR3 covers 13 residues. Germline V gives CDR1 SGHRS, CDR2 YFSETQ. The CDR3 is CASSSGLINEQFF. The CDR3 coding sequence is TGCGCCAGCAGCTCCGGACTCATCAATGAGCAGTTCTTC.

The table lists this clonotype with a few counts. The V call is TRBV6-1, the J call TRBJ2-3, with D perhaps matching TRBD2 (6 bases). This CDR3 spans 13 amino acids. Germline assignment: CDR1 MNHNS and CDR2 SASEGT. Trimming removed 6 bases from V and 4 bases from J, with 11 bases in between. Here the CDR3 reads CASRGRSPDTQYF. The CDR3 DNA follows: TGTGCCAGCAGGGGGAGGTCGCCAGATACGCAGTATTTT.

This clonotype was recorded at least ten times. CDR3 DNA sequence: TGCAGTGCTAGAGCATGGAGGTTAGGGACAGGACCCACAGATACGCAGTATTTT. This translates into CSARAWRLGTGPTDTQYF. The chain couples TRBV20-1 to TRBJ2-3; 8 bases fit TRBD1. V lost 1 base, J lost 2 bases, and 14 bases stayed unmatched. Germline lookup yields CDR1 DFQATT and CDR2 SNEGSKA (reference sequence). This CDR3 has 18 residues.

This clonotype was seen only a few times. This sequence joins TRBV7-9 and TRBJ1-2, with a weak D call TRBD1 (5 bases). CDR1 and CDR2 from the germline V gene are SEHNR and FQNEAQ (reference sequence). V lost 5 bases, J lost 0 bases, and 13 bases lay in between. CDR3 size: 15 residues. CDR3: CASSLGTAANYGYTF. The CDR3 nucleotides read TGTGCCAGCAGCCTAGGGACGGCAGCTAACTATGGCTACACCTTC.

This clonotype showed up just a few times. The chain is built from TRBV19 and TRBJ1-1; D is perhaps TRBD1 (5 bases). Germline V gene lookup returns CDR1 LNHDA and CDR2 SQIVND (reference sequence). V was shortened by 5 bases and J by 7 bases, with 11 bases between the two germline ends. CDR3 size: 12 residues. The CDR3 coding sequence is TGTGCCAGTAGTGCACGGGACCTTGAAGCTTTCTTT. Amino acid sequence: CASSARDLEAFF.

The genes are TRBV27 and TRBJ2-2; D might be TRBD1 (6 bases). This CDR3 is 15 amino acids long. CDR1 is MNHEY, CDR2 SMNVEV, per germline (reference sequence). V was pared by 5 bases and J by 4 bases, with 14 bases between. The CDR3 loop reads CASSLHGQPTGELFF. CDR3 nucleotides: TGTGCCAGCAGTCTCCATGGACAGCCCACCGGGGAGCTGTTTTTT.

Regarding this clonotype: Given a much more abundant clone one base away, this may be a read error. V gene TRBV12-3 or TRBV12-4 combines with J gene TRBJ2-1; unclear D gene. Trimming stripped 5 bases from V and 3 bases from J, with 11 bases between. CDR3 length: 14 residues. CDR3 residues: CASSRQAFYNEQFF. CDR3 coding DNA: TGTGCCAGCAGTCGCCAGGCCTTCTACAATGAGCAGTTCTTC.

The V gene is TRBV5-6, the J gene TRBJ2-1, with D perhaps being TRBD1 or TRBD2 (5 bases each). There are 16 residues in the CDR3. V was trimmed by 3 bases and J by 0 bases, leaving 13 bases between them. Germline V gives CDR1 SGHDT, CDR2 YYEEEE. CDR3 sequence reads: CASSWGLFSSYNEQFF. In nucleotides, the CDR3 is TGTGCCAGCAGCTGGGGGTTGTTCAGCTCCTACAATGAGCAGTTCTTC. The complete variable domain, with remaining parts taken from reference TRBV5-6 and TRBJ2-1, reads DAGVTQSPTHLIKTRGQQVTLRCSPKSGHDTVSWYQQALGQGPQFIFQYYEEEERQRGNFPDRFSGHQFPNYSSELNVNALLLGDSALYLCASSWGLFSSYNEQFFGPGTRLTVL.

In DNA, the CDR3 is TGTGCCATCAGTGAGAACAAGTACGAGCAGTACTTC. Translated: CAISENKYEQYF. The chain uses TRBV10-3 and TRBJ2-7; the D is unclear. Trimming removed 2 bases at V and 4 bases at J, with 6 bases between. Germline V gene lookup returns CDR1 ENHRY and CDR2 SYGVKD. The CDR3 loop spans 12 amino acids.

The chain has TRBV6-1 and TRBJ2-7, with 9 bases fitting TRBD2. This CDR3 has 15 amino acids. V was pared by 7 bases and J by 2 bases, with 9 bases of the junction left unmatched. Looked up from germline, CDR1 is MNHNS and CDR2 is SASEGT. In DNA, the CDR3 is TGTGCCAGCAAAATTAGCGGGAGTTACGCCTACGAGCAGTACTTC. Translation: CASKISGSYAYEQYF.

This clonotype was seen a handful of times. The chain has TRBV20-1 and TRBJ1-6, with D hard to call. Germline assignment: CDR1 DFQATT and CDR2 SNEGSKA (reference sequence). V lost 0 bases to trimming and J lost 7 bases, with 19 bases between them. The CDR3 loop spans 17 amino acids. DNA for the CDR3: TGCAGTGCTAGAGATTTCGGGAGTGGGATAATAAATTCACCCCTCCACTTT. This gives the protein CSARDFGSGIINSPLHF.

In this sample, this clonotype turned up many times. The CDR3 DNA reads as TGCAGCGTTGGCGAGGGGAAGAATGAAAAACTGTTTTTT. Its protein product is CSVGEGKNEKLFF. The chain is built from TRBV29-1 and TRBJ1-4, with D maybe TRBD1 (5 bases). The CDR3 has 13 amino acids. CDR1 and CDR2 (germline): SQVTM, ANQGSEA. V dropped 4 bases and J dropped 5 bases, with 11 bases sitting between them.

The chain is built from TRBV12-3 or TRBV12-4 and TRBJ1-2; possibly TRBD1 for D (5 bases). The CDR3 is 12 amino acids. Trimming cost V 5 bases and J 5 bases, with 9 bases left between them. CDR3 amino acids: CASSPGPYGYTF. CDR3 DNA: TGTGCCAGCAGTCCAGGGCCATATGGCTACACCTTC.

This clonotype turned up a few times. This chain uses TRBV7-2 with TRBJ2-1; D is unresolved. From germline, CDR1 is SGHTA and CDR2 FQGNSA. The V and J ends lost 6 bases and 0 bases respectively, with 12 bases between them. This CDR3 spans 15 amino acids. CDR3 in DNA: TGTGCCAGCAGATCCCTTTCAAGCTCCTACAATGAGCAGTTCTTC. Translated, it gives CASRSLSSSYNEQFF.

The chain couples TRBV12-3 or TRBV12-4 to TRBJ2-1, with a possible D match to TRBD2 (5 bases). The CDR3 contains 13 residues. V was clipped by 1 base and J by 12 bases, with 13 bases between them. The CDR3 region is CASSLDSGMGQFF. CDR3 coding DNA: TGTGCCAGCAGTTTAGATTCGGGGATGGGGCAGTTCTTC.

V usage is TRBV4-1 and J usage is TRBJ2-3, with D possibly matching TRBD2 (6 bases). The CDR3 runs 15 residues. Germline CDR1 is MGHRA and CDR2 is YSYEKL. Deletions cut 0 bases from V and 7 bases from J, with 14 bases between. CDR3: CASSQEGASVNTQYF. The CDR3 DNA reads as TGCGCCAGCAGCCAAGAAGGGGCTAGCGTCAATACGCAGTATTTT.

This chain links TRBV6-1 with TRBJ2-2; a weak D match, TRBD2 (5 bases). Germline V lookup: CDR1 MNHNS, CDR2 SASEGT. The CDR3 length is 15 residues. V lost 8 bases and J 1 base, leaving 14 bases between the germline ends. Here the CDR3 reads CASRSGTRNTGELFF. The CDR3 bases are TGTGCCAGCCGGAGCGGCACCCGGAACACCGGGGAGCTGTTTTTT.